This is a list of T cell receptor beta chains from one sample in a study of cytomegalovirus exposure and HLA in healthy donors. The assay was immunoSEQ multiplex PCR, and TCRdb's table has in-frame clones only and misses some. The data contain some 120,000 clones, 60% to 75% of them singletons. Sequencing was done on a sample of PBMCs. All receptors derive from a middle-aged woman in good health and CMV-seropositive. Both conserved end residues are part of each CDR3. D genes are given only for firm matches. Size values are once, few and many counts, or a class for expanded clones, and some rows have none.

TRBJ2-5 | . | . | TRBV18 | 14 | TGTGCCAGCTCACCACAGGGGCGAGGAGAGACCCAGTACTTC | CASSPQGRGETQYF
TRBJ2-7 | . | TRBD1 | TRBV4-1 | 17 | TGCGCCAGCAGCCAACCTCCGGACAGGGGCAGCTCCTACGAGCAGTACTTC | CASSQPPDRGSSYEQYF
TRBJ1-2 | few | . | TRBV29-1 | 14 | TGCAGCGTAGATTGGCCTGGGACTACTCGCGGCTACACCTTC | CSVDWPGTTRGYTF
TRBJ2-1 | . | . | TRBV7-8 | 11 | TGTGCCTCGAAGGAGGGAAATGAGCAGTTCTTC | CASKEGNEQFF
TRBJ1-5 | . | . | TRBV28 | 12 | TGTGCCAGCACCCCAGGGGTTCAGCCCCAGCATTTT | CASTPGVQPQHF
TRBJ1-6 | . | . | TRBV7-9 | 14 | TGTGCCAGCAGCGTGGACAGTCGTAATTCACCCCTCCACTTT | CASSVDSRNSPLHF
TRBJ1-2 | . | TRBD1 | TRBV7-2 | 12 | TGTGCCAGCACGACAGGGACCTATGGCTACACCTTC | CASTTGTYGYTF
TRBJ1-1 | few | . | TRBV6-5 | 14 | TGTGCCAGCAGCCTAACGGGGGTCGGCACTGAAGCTTTCTTT | CASSLTGVGTEAFF
TRBJ1-2 | . | . | TRBV30 | 13 | TGTGCCTGGAGTGTCCGGACAGACTATGGCTACACCTTC | CAWSVRTDYGYTF
TRBJ2-1 | once | TRBD2 | TRBV7-3 | 15 | TGTGCCAGCAGTCAACTAGCGGGAGGCCCCAATGAGCAGTTCTTC | CASSQLAGGPNEQFF
TRBJ2-5 | . | TRBD1 | TRBV14 | 15 | TGTGCCAGCAGCCCCCGGACAGGAGCCCAAGAGACCCAGTACTTC | CASSPRTGAQETQYF
TRBJ1-5 | . | . | TRBV15 | 17 | TGTGCCACCAGCAGGGGGGGAGGTATGGTCAGCAATCAGCCCCAGCATTTT | CATSRGGGMVSNQPQHF
TRBJ1-5 | . | TRBD1 | TRBV15 | 13 | TGTGCCACCAGCATACAGGGGGCTCAGCCCCAGCATTTT | CATSIQGAQPQHF
TRBJ2-7 | . | . | TRBV7-9 | 15 | TGTGCCAGCAGCTTAGACCGGGGACTTAACTACGAGCAGTACTTC | CASSLDRGLNYEQYF
TRBJ2-3 | few | . | TRBV18 | 14 | TGTGCCAGCTCACCAAGTACCAGAACAGATACGCAGTATTTT | CASSPSTRTDTQYF
TRBJ1-6 | . | . | TRBV19 | 14 | TGTGCCAGTAAATGGGGGGGTGGCAATTCACCCCTCCACTTT | CASKWGGGNSPLHF
TRBJ2-6 | . | TRBD2 | TRBV7-6 | 19 | TGTGCCAGCAGCTTAGTATTAGCGGGAGGGCCTAACGGGGCCAACGTCCTGACTTTC | CASSLVLAGGPNGANVLTF
TRBJ1-1 | . | TRBD1 | TRBV5-4 | 14 | TGTGCCAGCAGCTTGTGGCAGGGGGGCACTGAAGCTTTCTTT | CASSLWQGGTEAFF
TRBJ2-7 | . | TRBD1 | TRBV6-6 | 15 | TGTGCCAGCAGCTTCCTGGGACAGGGGTCCTACGAGCAGTACTTC | CASSFLGQGSYEQYF
TRBJ1-5 | . | . | TRBV29-1 | 13 | TGCAGCGTTTCACAGGGCAGGGATCAGCCCCAGCATTTT | CSVSQGRDQPQHF
TRBJ2-5 | . | . | TRBV6-6 | 16 | TGTGCCAGCACCCCAAGGCTAGCGACCCCCCGGGGGTCCCAGTACTTC | CASTPRLATPRGSQYF
TRBJ1-5 | . | . | TRBV30 | 15 | TGTGCCTGGAGTGTAAATTCGGGGGGAAATCAGCCCCAGCATTTT | CAWSVNSGGNQPQHF
TRBJ2-7 | . | . | TRBV27 | 15 | TGTGCCAGCAGCCCGGGACACCAACTACCCTACGAGCAGTACTTC | CASSPGHQLPYEQYF
TRBJ2-7 | . | . | TRBV19 | 15 | TGTGCCAGTAGTCCCGGCCCGGAGCCTCCCTACGAGCAGTACTTC | CASSPGPEPPYEQYF
TRBJ1-4 | few | . | TRBV28 | 12 | TGTGCCAGCAGTGGGCCCAATGAAAAACTGTTTTTT | CASSGPNEKLFF
TRBJ2-6 | . | TRBD1 | TRBV18 | 17 | TGTGCCAGCTCACCCGGACAGGGGGCCGCTGGGGCCAACGTCCTGACTTTC | CASSPGQGAAGANVLTF
TRBJ2-5 | . | TRBD1 | TRBV5-8 | 16 | TGTGCCAGCAGCTCCGAGGGTCGACAGGGTTCGGAGACCCAGTACTTC | CASSSEGRQGSETQYF
TRBJ1-5 | . | TRBD1 | TRBV15 | 17 | TGTGCCACCAGCAGAGTTTGGACAGGGAATAGCAATCAGCCCCAGCATTTT | CATSRVWTGNSNQPQHF
TRBJ2-7 | . | TRBD1 | TRBV27 | 15 | TGTGCCAGCAGTTTACGGGGACAGGGGGCCTACGAGCAGTACTTC | CASSLRGQGAYEQYF
TRBJ1-1 | once | . | TRBV21-1 | 16 | TGTGCCAGCAGCAAAGGGATCGGGACAGAGAACACTGAAGCTTTCTTT | CASSKGIGTENTEAFF
TRBJ2-5 | once | TRBD2 | TRBV2 | 13 | TGTGCCAGCAGTGGACTAGCGGAAGAGACCCAGTACTTC | CASSGLAEETQYF
TRBJ1-2 | . | TRBD1 | TRBV4-3 | 17 | TGCGCCAGCAGCCAAGATATTAGCACAGGGGGCTTTGATGGCTACACCTTC | CASSQDISTGGFDGYTF
TRBJ1-2 | . | . | TRBV15 | 14 | TGTGCCACCAGCAGAGAACAGGGTTCGTGGGGCTACACCTTC | CATSREQGSWGYTF
TRBJ2-1 | . | TRBD2 | TRBV29-1 | 14 | TGCAGCGCATCCGGGACTAGCGGGAGGAATGAGCAGTTCTTC | CSASGTSGRNEQFF
TRBJ2-3 | . | . | TRBV11-3 | 14 | TGTGCCAGCAGCCCGGGAGTAGGCACAGATACGCAGTATTTT | CASSPGVGTDTQYF
TRBJ1-2 | . | . | TRBV13 | 16 | TGTGCCAGCAGCTTTATGCAGGGGCCTCCTAACTATGGCTACACCTTC | CASSFMQGPPNYGYTF
TRBJ1-4 | . | . | TRBV30 | 14 | TGTGCCTGGAGTCCAGGGGACATCTGGGAAAAACTGTTTTTT | CAWSPGDIWEKLFF
TRBJ1-4 | . | TRBD1 | TRBV6-1 | 15 | TGTGCCAGCAGTGAAGACAGGGGGGCTAATGAAAAACTGTTTTTT | CASSEDRGANEKLFF
TRBJ2-7 | . | . | TRBV11-3 | 14 | TGTGCCAGCAGCCTGTCCGGGAAACCTTACGAGCAGTACTTC | CASSLSGKPYEQYF
TRBJ1-1 | once | . | TRBV7-9 | 13 | TGTGCCAGCAGGCGAAATGTCAACACTGAAGCTTTCTTT | CASRRNVNTEAFF